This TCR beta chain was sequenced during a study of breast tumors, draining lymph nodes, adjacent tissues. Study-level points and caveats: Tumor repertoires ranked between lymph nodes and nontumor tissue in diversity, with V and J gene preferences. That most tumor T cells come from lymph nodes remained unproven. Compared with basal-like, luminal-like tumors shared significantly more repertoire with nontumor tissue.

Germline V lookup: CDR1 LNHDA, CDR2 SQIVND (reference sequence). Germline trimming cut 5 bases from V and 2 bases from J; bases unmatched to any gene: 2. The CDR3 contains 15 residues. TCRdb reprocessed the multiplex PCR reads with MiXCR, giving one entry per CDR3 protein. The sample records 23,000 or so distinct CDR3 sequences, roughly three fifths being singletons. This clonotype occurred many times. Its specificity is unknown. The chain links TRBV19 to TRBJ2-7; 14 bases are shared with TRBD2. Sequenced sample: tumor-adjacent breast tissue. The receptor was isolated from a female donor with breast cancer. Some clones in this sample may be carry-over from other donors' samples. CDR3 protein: CASSPGLAGAYEQYF. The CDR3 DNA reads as TGTGCCAGTAGTCCGGGACTAGCGGGAGCCTACGAGCAGTACTTC.